The T cell receptor (beta chain) under discussion was sequenced for a study of PD-L1 blockade in urothelial cancer. The wider study: Patients with male sex and bladder-origin urothelial cancer accounted for about 85% of the roughly 29 enrolled. Blood gave a median 141,255 T cells.

Germline V gene sequence: CDR1 SGHNT, CDR2 YYREEE (reference sequence). V dropped 0 bases and J dropped 4; count of bases not matched to a gene: 13. The CDR3 is 18 residues long. Templates that were synthetic TCR analogs were spiked into each PCR. The assay was immunoSEQ multiplex PCR, and TCRdb's table has in-frame clones only and misses some. The repertoire holds 20,000 to 30,000 clones, with 75% to 90% as singletons. Samples were collected from each patient before treatment and during treatment. Each patient gave between 1 and 8 of them in total. V and J are TRBV5-4 and TRBJ2-5; 9 bases agree with TRBD2. The sample consisted of PBMCs, taken around atezolizumab (anti-PD-L1) treatment. The TCR comes from a man aged 55 to 70 with urothelial cancer. The CDR3 here is CASSLGTKAGGASETQYF. The CDR3 DNA is TGTGCCAGCAGCTTGGGTACCAAAGCGGGGGGTGCATCAGAGACCCAGTACTTC.